This T cell receptor beta chain appears in the sequencing data of a study of cytomegalovirus exposure and HLA in healthy donors. The CDR3 runs to 11 residues. Deletions cut 6 bases from V and 8 bases from J, with 10 bases between. Germline V gives CDR1 MNHEY, CDR2 SVGAGI. This clone has more than one count but fewer than ten. Vbeta (60) and Jbeta (13) primers were used in the PCR. Sequenced by immunoSEQ multiplex PCR; TCRdb stores in-frame clones only, minus some. The repertoire holds 130,000 to 150,000 clones, with around 80% as singletons. The source of this sequence is a man younger than 45 in good health and CMV-seronegative. The chain carries TRBV6-5 and TRBJ1-2; D possibly corresponds to TRBD1 (6 bases). The sample consisted of PBMCs. The CDR3 region has the DNA TGTGCCAGCAGCGAGGGGGGGGGCTACACCTTC. This encodes CASSEGGGYTF.